Below, 9 T cell receptor beta chains from the same sample are listed, as sequenced in a study of early T cells in non-severe SARS-CoV-2 infection (dated by TCRdb to the early 2020s). Library preparation was by 5' RACE. Data came from a NextSeq 500. TCRdb reprocessing: public reads trimmed at Q25 with fastp, clones called with MiXCR, in-frame beta chains kept. For every CDR3 protein sequence, its rows merge into one entry that carries the most common genes and DNA. Counted in this sample were just over 95,000 distinct CDR3 sequences; approximately 11% of them appeared once. The ten largest make up approximately 5% of the sample. Sequenced input: whole blood. These receptors were collected from an adult who was a healthcare worker with PCR-confirmed SARS-CoV-2 infection or an uninfected control (not recorded which).

This sequence joins TRBV20-1 and TRBJ2-7; D not certain. There are 14 residues in the CDR3. Trimming cost V 0 bases and J 2 bases, with 11 bases left between them. Germline V gene sequence: CDR1 DFQATT, CDR2 SNEGSKA (reference sequence). CDR3 nucleotide sequence: TGCAGTGCTAGAGAGGTGACTGGGGCCTACGAGCAGTACTTC. This gives the protein CSAREVTGAYEQYF.

This clonotype was seen at least ten times. The chain has TRBV10-3 and TRBJ2-1, with D tentatively TRBD1 or TRBD2 (5 bases each). Trimming cost V 6 bases and J 7 bases, with 16 bases left between them. Germline V gene sequence: CDR1 ENHRY, CDR2 SYGVKD. The CDR3 spans 14 residues. CDR3 region: CAIRLTRGANEQFF. In DNA, the CDR3 is TGTGCCATCAGATTAACTAGAGGGGCGAATGAGCAGTTCTTC.

The CDR3 loop reads CASSPTGMNTEAFF. As DNA, the CDR3 is TGTGCCAGCAGCCCAACAGGTATGAACACTGAAGCTTTCTTT. The V and J genes are TRBV9 and TRBJ1-1; D perhaps matches TRBD1 (5 bases). In germline, CDR1 is SGDLS, CDR2 YYNGEE. This CDR3 region has 14 residues. Trimming pared 4 bases from V and 0 bases from J, leaving 10 bases between.

This clonotype was counted between two and nine times. The gene calls are TRBV20-1 and TRBJ1-1, with 7 bases identical to TRBD1. V lost 1 base to trimming and J lost 0 bases; unmatched junction nucleotides: 11. The germline V gene encodes CDR1 DFQATT and CDR2 SNEGSKA (reference sequence). CDR3 length equals 17 residues. CDR3: CSARVGDSRLMNTEAFF. The DNA for the CDR3 is TGCAGTGCTAGAGTTGGGGACAGCCGTCTCATGAACACTGAAGCTTTCTTT.

This clonotype came up many times. This chain connects TRBV9 to TRBJ2-6, with D unclear. The CDR3 extends over 15 amino acids. The V and J ends lost 4 bases and 0 bases respectively, with 8 bases between them. Germline values: CDR1 SGDLS, CDR2 YYNGEE. This CDR3 is CASSPLYSGANVLTF. The CDR3 DNA reads TGTGCCAGCAGCCCCCTGTACTCTGGGGCCAACGTCCTGACTTTC.

In this sample, this clonotype turned up many times. V is TRBV5-1 and J is TRBJ1-2; a weak D match, TRBD1 (5 bases). The CDR3 has 14 amino acids. The germline gives CDR1 SGHRS, CDR2 YFSETQ. V was trimmed by 0 bases and J by 1 base, leaving 7 bases between them. CDR3: CASSLDGGNYGYTF. The CDR3 coding sequence is TGCGCCAGCAGCTTGGACGGGGGTAACTATGGCTACACCTTC.

CDR3 in amino acids: CASSPGLAGVVIRTDTQYF. In DNA form, the CDR3 reads TGTGCCAGCAGCCCAGGACTAGCGGGGGTGGTAATACGCACAGATACGCAGTATTTT. This chain links TRBV7-6 with TRBJ2-3; 13 positions match TRBD2. Trimming at V came to 5 bases and at J to 1 base, leaving 12 bases not matched to a gene. The CDR3 has 19 amino acids. CDR1 is SGHVS, CDR2 FNYEAQ, per germline.

A few counts support this clonotype. The chain is built from TRBV28 and TRBJ2-3, with D unresolved. Trimming shortened V by 3 bases and J by 1 base, and 14 bases separated the two germline ends. The germline V gene encodes CDR1 MDHEN and CDR2 SYDVKM. This CDR3 is 16 amino acids long. The CDR3, as DNA: TGTGCCAGCAGTTTCTACAGTTTCCTAGGCACAGATACGCAGTATTTT. It translates to CASSFYSFLGTDTQYF.

The chain carries TRBV29-1 and TRBJ1-1; TRBD1 might be the D (6 bases). Trimming pared 7 bases from V and 4 bases from J, leaving 16 bases between. The CDR3 is made up of 13 amino acids. Germline V CDR1 and CDR2: SQVTM, ANQGSEA. Written as DNA, the CDR3 is TGCAGCGCCACCAGGGAGGGGGGCACTGAAGCTTTCTTT. It encodes CSATREGGTEAFF.